This T cell receptor (beta chain) was observed in a study of T cells in Graves' hyperthyroidism and ophthalmopathy. TCR beta CDR3 regions were amplified from RNA transcripts. The primer set for the first-round RT-PCR of the TCR CDR3 was HTBI. Using its own MiXCR run on the multiplex PCR reads, TCRdb lists one record per CDR3 protein. This table has around 540,000 distinct CDR3 sequences, roughly 16% appearing once. The CDR3 consists of 16 residues. Trimming removed 5 bases at V and 2 bases at J, with 16 bases between. The V gene's germline CDR1 is SGHTA and CDR2 FQGNSA. In regard to this clonotype: Being one base from a much bigger clone, this may be a read error.

This rearrangement joins TRBV7-2 to TRBJ1-3, with D tentatively TRBD1 (5 bases). The sequence was collected from a woman aged 25 to 45 with Graves' ophthalmopathy. Specimen: blood. The chain's CDR3 is CASSATRAQTGNTIYF. CDR3 coding DNA: TGTGCCAGCAGCGCAACCAGGGCCCAAACTGGAAACACCATATATTTT. The complete variable domain, with remaining parts taken from reference TRBV7-2 and TRBJ1-3, reads GAGVSQSPSNKVTEKGKDVELRCDPISGHTALYWYRQSLGQGLEFLIYFQGNSAPDKSGLPSDRFSAERTGGSVSTLTIQRTQQEDSAVYLCASSATRAQTGNTIYFGEGSWLTVV.